This is a list of T cell receptor beta chains from one sample in a study of T cell repertoires in cytomegalovirus infection. TCRdb reprocessed the reads via MiXCR and lists one record per CDR3 protein. The table lists over 450,000 distinct CDR3 sequences, 10% to 12% of them singletons. The sequenced sample was PBMCs. These receptors all come from a human donor in good health (CMV status not recorded). Some clones in this sample may be carry-over from other donors' samples. CDR3s include the opening cysteine and the closing phenylalanine or tryptophan. Each record gives: V gene, clone size, J gene, D gene, CDR3 protein, CDR3 DNA. The D gene is left open where the match is weak. The size field is filled for only some rows; it gives once, few, many or a size class.

TRBV6-1,many,TRBJ2-1,TRBD2,CASSTPGTSGYNEQFF,TGTGCCAGCAGTACCCCCGGGACTAGCGGTTACAATGAGCAGTTCTTC
TRBV7-2,many,TRBJ1-1,TRBD1,CASSFGQGGEAFF,TGTGCCAGCAGCTTCGGACAGGGCGGTGAAGCTTTCTTT
TRBV6-1,many,TRBJ1-2,TRBD1,CASSEPGQGASGYTF,TGTGCCAGCAGTGAACCTGGACAGGGGGCGAGTGGCTACACCTTC
TRBV6-5,many,TRBJ1-1,.,CASSYDTMKYTEAFF,TGTGCCAGCAGTTACGACACTATGAAGTACACTGAAGCTTTCTTT
TRBV29-1,few,TRBJ2-5,TRBD1,CSADRDSDQETQYF,TGCAGCGCCGACCGGGACAGCGATCAAGAGACCCAGTACTTC
TRBV5-1,.,TRBJ1-5,TRBD1,CASSQGTGDNQPQHF,TGCGCCAGCAGCCAAGGGACAGGGGATAATCAGCCCCAGCATTTT
TRBV6-2/TRBV6-3,many,TRBJ2-1,TRBD2,CATVSTSGRNEQFF,TGTGCCACCGTGTCGACTAGCGGGAGGAATGAGCAGTTCTTC
TRBV29-1,many,TRBJ1-2,.,CSVDSSDLFGYGYTF,TGCAGCGTGGACAGCTCAGATTTATTTGGTTATGGCTACACCTTC
TRBV9,.,TRBJ2-1,TRBD2,CASSVEGRGDNEQFF,TGTGCCAGCAGCGTAGAGGGGCGGGGGGACAATGAGCAGTTCTTC
TRBV28,many,TRBJ1-1,.,CASSLFSEAFF,TGTGCCAGCAGTTTATTCTCTGAAGCTTTCTTT
TRBV9,few,TRBJ2-5,TRBD2,CASSVEKGTRGSETQYF,TGTGCCAGCAGCGTGGAGAAGGGGACTAGGGGTAGCGAGACCCAGTACTTC
TRBV11-2,many,TRBJ1-1,.,CASSPPRAGYTEAFF,TGTGCCAGCAGCCCCCCCAGGGCCGGCTACACTGAAGCTTTCTTT
TRBV30,few,TRBJ2-7,TRBD1,CAWSRGGQGREQYF,TGTGCCTGGAGTAGGGGGGGACAGGGACGCGAGCAGTACTTC
TRBV2,.,TRBJ1-6,.,CASSLLGWDKNSPLHF,TGTGCCAGCAGCCTTTTGGGATGGGACAAAAATTCACCCCTCCACTTT
TRBV20-1,many,TRBJ2-3,TRBD2,CSARDVAGGITDTQYF,TGCAGTGCTAGAGACGTAGCGGGGGGCATCACAGATACGCAGTATTTT
TRBV4-1,.,TRBJ1-3,.,CASSQDGNAIYF,TGCGCCAGCAGCCAAGATGGAAACGCCATATATTTT
TRBV10-3,.,TRBJ1-6,.,CAIAATREDSPLHF,TGTGCCATCGCAGCGACAAGGGAGGATTCACCCCTCCACTTT
TRBV11-2,many,TRBJ2-5,.,CASSPQAARHQETQYF,TGTGCCAGCAGCCCTCAGGCGGCACGGCACCAAGAGACCCAGTACTTC
TRBV7-9,many,TRBJ1-4,.,CASSLGGQSSEKLFF,TGTGCCAGCAGCTTAGGGGGGCAGTCGTCGGAAAAACTGTTTTTT
TRBV25-1,few,TRBJ1-1,TRBD1,CASSTPGQGKTEAFF,TGTGCCAGCAGTACTCCGGGACAGGGAAAAACTGAAGCTTTCTTT
TRBV6-1,many,TRBJ2-6,.,CASSEVSNSGANVLTF,TGTGCCAGCAGTGAAGTATCAAACTCTGGGGCCAACGTCCTGACTTTC
TRBV7-9,many,TRBJ1-5,.,CASSSGQINQPQHF,TGTGCCAGCAGCTCCGGACAAATTAATCAGCCCCAGCATTTT
TRBV5-5,many,TRBJ1-1,TRBD1,CASRVYRGATEAFF,TGTGCCAGCAGGGTATACAGGGGCGCCACTGAAGCTTTCTTT
TRBV7-7,many,TRBJ2-1,TRBD2,CASSSGLAGFNEQFF,TGTGCTAGCAGTTCGGGACTAGCGGGTTTCAATGAGCAGTTCTTC
TRBV2,.,TRBJ1-2,TRBD1,CASGPTGEQFYTF,TGTGCCAGCGGCCCGACAGGGGAACAGTTCTACACCTTC
TRBV12-3/TRBV12-4,.,TRBJ1-2,.,CASSYGPSSGYTF,TGTGCCAGCAGCTACGGACCGAGTTCGGGCTACACCTTC
TRBV18,.,TRBJ2-6,.,CASSPMTVSGANVLTF,TGTGCCAGCTCACCCATGACAGTCTCTGGGGCCAACGTCCTGACTTTC
TRBV7-9,.,TRBJ2-7,.,CASSQTEPHYEQYF,TGTGCCAGCAGCCAAACCGAACCCCACTACGAGCAGTACTTC
TRBV6-5,many,TRBJ2-7,.,CASSYSASRRAQYF,TGTGCCAGCAGTTACTCGGCTAGTAGACGCGCGCAGTACTTC
TRBV5-1,.,TRBJ2-3,.,CASSWPPEGVFTDTQYF,TGCGCCAGCAGCTGGCCCCCAGAGGGGGTGTTCACAGATACGCAGTATTTT
TRBV5-5,many,TRBJ2-1,.,CASSRAGMTNEQFF,TGTGCCAGCAGCAGGGCCGGTATGACAAATGAGCAGTTCTTC
TRBV20-1,.,TRBJ1-1,TRBD1,CSATRDRDWDTEAFF,TGCAGTGCTACCCGGGACAGGGATTGGGACACTGAAGCTTTCTTT
TRBV5-1,many,TRBJ1-5,TRBD1,CASSSQGAGQPQHF,TGCGCCAGCAGCTCGCAGGGGGCCGGACAGCCCCAGCATTTT
TRBV3-1,.,TRBJ2-2,.,CASSHGGKIRRGELFF,TGTGCCAGCAGCCACGGCGGGAAAATAAGAAGAGGGGAGCTGTTTTTT
TRBV19,.,TRBJ2-1,TRBD1,CASSIDRGRVWNEQFF,TGTGCCAGTAGTATAGACAGGGGGCGGGTGTGGAATGAGCAGTTCTTC
TRBV12-3/TRBV12-4,many,TRBJ2-5,.,CASRHGQGQETQYF,TGTGCCAGCCGACACGGACAAGGGCAAGAGACCCAGTACTTC
TRBV20-1,few,TRBJ2-5,TRBD2,CSARNLAGERETQYF,TGCAGTGCTAGAAACCTAGCGGGAGAGAGGGAGACCCAGTACTTC
TRBV13,.,TRBJ1-2,.,CASSLLGGYTF,TGTGCCAGCAGCCTCCTCGGCGGCTACACCTTC
TRBV20-1,.,TRBJ2-5,.,CSARDKRPRETQYF,TGCAGTGCTAGAGATAAACGGCCCCGGGAGACCCAGTACTTC
TRBV9,.,TRBJ2-1,TRBD2,CASSVNPSGTSGRTPGEQFF,TGTGCCAGCAGCGTAAATCCTTCCGGGACTAGCGGGAGGACTCCCGGCGAGCAGTTCTTC
TRBV5-6,many,TRBJ2-2,TRBD1,CASSSTGVDSSGELFF,TGTGCCAGCAGCTCTACAGGGGTTGATTCGTCCGGGGAGCTGTTTTTT
TRBV24-1,few,TRBJ2-3,.,CATSDSTGPPDTQYF,TGTGCCACCAGTGATTCAACAGGGCCCCCAGATACGCAGTATTTT
TRBV2,many,TRBJ1-1,.,CASTSLLSVGAEAFF,TGTGCCAGCACTTCTCTCTTGAGCGTTGGGGCTGAAGCTTTCTTT
TRBV20-1,many,TRBJ2-1,TRBD2,CSARSSGGLSYNEQFF,TGCAGTGCTAGGAGTAGCGGGGGCCTCTCCTACAATGAGCAGTTCTTC
TRBV29-1,few,TRBJ1-1,.,CSVARSTEAFF,TGCAGCGTTGCCCGGAGCACTGAAGCTTTCTTT
TRBV30,.,TRBJ1-2,.,CAWENAGGGRGYTF,TGTGCCTGGGAAAATGCCGGCGGGGGGCGAGGCTACACCTTC
TRBV9,few,TRBJ1-2,TRBD1,CASSVDGRGDYGYTF,TGTGCCAGCAGCGTAGATGGCAGGGGGGACTATGGCTACACCTTC
TRBV27,many,TRBJ2-7,TRBD1,CASSPTPGQGTYEQYF,TGTGCCAGCAGTCCGACCCCGGGACAGGGGACCTACGAGCAGTACTTC
TRBV5-6,many,TRBJ2-3,.,CASSQDSTDTQYF,TGTGCCAGCAGTCAAGACTCGACAGATACGCAGTATTTT
TRBV19,few,TRBJ1-6,.,CASSSGLILLNSPLHF,TGTGCCAGTAGTTCCGGACTGATACTCCTTAATTCACCCCTCCACTTT
TRBV23-1,many,TRBJ2-2,TRBD2,CASSQSPRTLSSGKFPGELFF,TGCGCCAGCAGTCAATCGCCACGGACCCTTTCTAGCGGGAAATTCCCCGGGGAGCTGTTTTTT
TRBV7-9,few,TRBJ2-7,TRBD1,CASSPSGTGEEYEQYF,TGTGCCAGCAGCCCTTCCGGGACAGGGGAAGAATACGAGCAGTACTTC
TRBV11-2,.,TRBJ1-6,TRBD1,CASSPTGGYNSPLHF,TGTGCCAGCAGCCCAACAGGGGGTTATAATTCACCCCTCCACTTT
TRBV11-2,many,TRBJ2-4,.,CASSSWGADKNIQYF,TGTGCCAGCAGCTCCTGGGGGGCAGATAAAAACATTCAGTACTTC
TRBV9,few,TRBJ2-3,.,CASSVAGGTGGTDTQYF,TGTGCCAGCAGCGTAGCGGGGGGTACAGGGGGCACAGATACGCAGTATTTT
TRBV12-3/TRBV12-4,.,TRBJ2-2,TRBD1,CATAGQGALGTGELFF,TGTGCCACTGCGGGGCAGGGGGCCTTGGGCACCGGGGAGCTGTTTTTT
TRBV7-3,.,TRBJ2-1,TRBD2,CASSLTGGRSSYNEQFF,TGTGCCAGCAGCTTAACGGGGGGGAGAAGCTCCTACAATGAGCAGTTCTTC
TRBV28,many,TRBJ2-7,TRBD1,CASSTLTGIHEQYF,TGTGCCAGCAGTACCCTGACAGGGATCCACGAGCAGTACTTC
TRBV15,.,TRBJ1-5,.,CATSRDHRRFPGNQPQHF,TGTGCCACCAGCAGAGATCATCGAAGGTTCCCGGGCAATCAGCCCCAGCATTTT
TRBV19,many,TRBJ1-1,.,CASSFRGKNTEAFF,TGTGCCAGTAGTTTTAGGGGGAAAAACACTGAAGCTTTCTTT